This T cell receptor beta chain is from a study of T cell responses to AZD1222 COVID-19 vaccine. Study results and limitations: Regions 160-218 and 743-854 dominated among vaccine-associated CD4 TCRs spanning spike. Only five or six AZD1222 recipients were seropositive at baseline.

The CDR3 extends over 15 amino acids. Germline assignment: CDR1 SGHRS and CDR2 YFSETQ. The junction had 5 bases not matched to a gene; V was cut back by 1 base and J by 2 bases. Generated by immunoSEQ multiplex PCR, the TCRdb table keeps only in-frame clones and is missing some. Of fewer than 85,000 clones listed, nearly 90% are singletons. With respect to this clone: What it binds is not known.

The TCR originated in an adult who received the AZD1222 COVID-19 vaccine. Here the sequenced sample was peripheral blood, taken 28 days after the second AZD1222 dose. The V gene is TRBV5-1, the J gene TRBJ2-5; 7 nucleotides align to TRBD2. The CDR3 loop is CASSLSLAEQETQYF. Written as DNA, the CDR3 is TGCGCCAGCAGCTTGTCCCTAGCGGAACAAGAGACCCAGTACTTC.